The 3 T cell receptor beta chains below come from one sample, sequenced in a study of Graves' ophthalmopathy and Graves' hyperthyroidism (dated by TCRdb to 2017 to 2018). The instrument given in TCRdb is Illumina HiSeq 2000. For repertoire sequencing, TCR beta CDR3 regions were amplified from RNA transcripts. HTBI primers and the Qiagen OneStep RT-PCR kit were used in a first-round RT-PCR, which was followed by a second-round multiplex PCR, size selection and purification. TCRdb reran the public reads through fastp at Q25 and MiXCR, keeping productive beta chains. Merged by CDR3 protein, the rows form single entries marked with the most common genes and DNA. In all, the sample holds about 590,000 distinct CDR3 sequences, and less than 40% of those were seen once. The top ten clones comprise about 4.2% of the sample. The sample taken for sequencing was peripheral blood or thyroid tissue (not recorded which). These receptors were obtained from an adult man with Graves' hyperthyroidism.

Details on this clonotype: The junction and the germline gene differ at one end; a read error may be behind it. This chain links TRBV2 with TRBJ2-7; maybe TRBD1 (6 bases). CDR3 length equals 15 residues. Germline V lookup: CDR1 SNHLY, CDR2 FYNNEI. The CDR3 loop is CASGEVGDTTYEQYF. The CDR3 DNA is TGTGCCAGCGGTGAGGTAGGGGACACAACCTACGAGCAGTACTTC.

This sequence joins TRBV7-8 and TRBJ2-7; tentatively, D is TRBD1 (5 bases). Deletions cut 5 bases from V and 6 bases from J, with 17 bases between. Germline V gene lookup returns CDR1 SGHVS and CDR2 FQNEAQ. CDR3 length equals 14 residues. CDR3: CASSTDPSRGEQYF. In DNA, the CDR3 is TGTGCCAGCAGCACCGACCCAAGTAGGGGCGAGCAGTACTTC.

This clonotype was seen at least ten times. This chain links TRBV5-8 with TRBJ2-5, with D perhaps matching TRBD1 (5 bases). The ends were cut back, 1 base at V and 5 bases at J, with 15 bases in the middle. The CDR3 runs 15 residues. Per germline, CDR1 SGHTS and CDR2 YDEGEE. The CDR3 region is CASSLRQTLGETQYF. The CDR3 DNA reads as TGTGCCAGCAGCTTGAGACAGACCCTAGGGGAGACCCAGTACTTC.